These T cell receptor beta chains were read from a single sample in a study of technical replicates of blood from several donors. TCRdb's table, derived via immunoSEQ multiplex PCR, lists solely in-frame clones and lacks some. Here the sample spans about 71,000 clones, roughly 92% being singletons. The source material was T cells isolated from PBMCs. Every receptor here comes from a human donor in good health. Each CDR3 is given with its conserved first and last residue. Fields, in order: clone size, J gene, D gene, V gene, CDR3 DNA, CDR3 protein. The D gene is left open where the match is weak. Some rows have no size entry. The others give once, few or many, or a class for an expanded clone.

abundance: -; j_gene: TRBJ1-1; d_gene: TRBD1; v_gene: TRBV7-3; CDR3nt: TGTGCCAGCAGCTCACAGGGGTCTGAAGCTTTCTTT; CDR3aa: CASSSQGSEAFF
abundance: -; j_gene: TRBJ2-1; d_gene: TRBD2; v_gene: TRBV6-5; CDR3nt: TGTGCCAGCAGTTCGGGCGGGAGTGATGAGCAGTTCTTC; CDR3aa: CASSSGGSDEQFF
abundance: -; j_gene: TRBJ1-1; d_gene: -; v_gene: TRBV19; CDR3nt: TGTGCCAGTAGTTCTCCGGACAGCCTGAACACTGAAGCTTTCTTT; CDR3aa: CASSSPDSLNTEAFF
abundance: -; j_gene: TRBJ1-2; d_gene: TRBD1; v_gene: TRBV9; CDR3nt: TGTGCCAGCAGCCCTGGGACAGGGGTTAACTATGGCTACACCTTC; CDR3aa: CASSPGTGVNYGYTF
abundance: -; j_gene: TRBJ2-1; d_gene: -; v_gene: TRBV29-1; CDR3nt: TGCAGCGTTGAACGGGTGACCTCTCATGAGCAGTTCTTC; CDR3aa: CSVERVTSHEQFF
abundance: -; j_gene: TRBJ1-1; d_gene: TRBD1; v_gene: TRBV10-3; CDR3nt: TGTGCCATCAGTGCGAAGGGACAGCCGAACACTGAAGCTTTCTTT; CDR3aa: CAISAKGQPNTEAFF
abundance: -; j_gene: TRBJ1-5; d_gene: -; v_gene: TRBV19; CDR3nt: TGTGCCAGTAGTGCCGCGGGGCCCTTTCAGCAGCCCCAGCATTTT; CDR3aa: CASSAAGPFQQPQHF
abundance: -; j_gene: TRBJ2-3; d_gene: -; v_gene: TRBV6-4; CDR3nt: TGTGCCAGCAGTAACAGGGAAAGCACAGATACGCAGTATTTT; CDR3aa: CASSNRESTDTQYF
abundance: -; j_gene: TRBJ1-3; d_gene: TRBD1; v_gene: TRBV7-8; CDR3nt: TGTGCCAGCAGCTTGGGACAGGGGGTCGGAAACACCATATATTTT; CDR3aa: CASSLGQGVGNTIYF
abundance: -; j_gene: TRBJ2-5; d_gene: -; v_gene: TRBV23-1; CDR3nt: TGCGCCAGCAGTCAATCCTCACTACTTCAAGAGACCCAGTACTTC; CDR3aa: CASSQSSLLQETQYF
abundance: -; j_gene: TRBJ2-7; d_gene: TRBD1; v_gene: TRBV9; CDR3nt: TGTGCCAGCAGCGTCGGGACAGCGAACTCCTACGAGCAGTACTTC; CDR3aa: CASSVGTANSYEQYF
abundance: once; j_gene: TRBJ2-2; d_gene: -; v_gene: TRBV7-9; CDR3nt: TGTGCCAGCAGCAGCAGACAGGAGAACACCGGGGAGCTGTTTTTT; CDR3aa: CASSSRQENTGELFF
abundance: -; j_gene: TRBJ1-2; d_gene: -; v_gene: TRBV14; CDR3nt: TGTGCCAGCAGCCAACAGGGCGGTGGCTACACCTTC; CDR3aa: CASSQQGGGYTF
abundance: -; j_gene: TRBJ1-4; d_gene: -; v_gene: TRBV2; CDR3nt: TGTGCCAGCAGTGTGGAGGGTAATGAAAAACTGTTTTTT; CDR3aa: CASSVEGNEKLFF
abundance: -; j_gene: TRBJ2-7; d_gene: -; v_gene: TRBV4-1; CDR3nt: TGCGCCAGCAGCCAAGAAAAGCCAGCGATCGGCTACGAGCAGTACTTC; CDR3aa: CASSQEKPAIGYEQYF
abundance: -; j_gene: TRBJ2-7; d_gene: TRBD1; v_gene: TRBV6-5; CDR3nt: TGTGCCAGCAAGGGGACAGGGGTCTCGATGCAGTACTTC; CDR3aa: CASKGTGVSMQYF
abundance: -; j_gene: TRBJ2-7; d_gene: TRBD2; v_gene: TRBV11-3; CDR3nt: TGTGCCAGCAGCTTAGATGCGGGAGGCTACGAGCAGTACTTC; CDR3aa: CASSLDAGGYEQYF
abundance: -; j_gene: TRBJ1-5; d_gene: TRBD1; v_gene: TRBV30; CDR3nt: TGTGCCTGGAGCGCCACAGGGGATCAGCCCCAGCATTTT; CDR3aa: CAWSATGDQPQHF
abundance: -; j_gene: TRBJ2-7; d_gene: TRBD1; v_gene: TRBV2; CDR3nt: TGTGCCAGCAGTCGGGACAGGCTGGCTTCCGTGCAGTACTTC; CDR3aa: CASSRDRLASVQYF
abundance: -; j_gene: TRBJ1-1; d_gene: TRBD1; v_gene: TRBV27; CDR3nt: TGTGCCAGCAGTCCAGACAGGGAGAACACTGAAGCTTTCTTT; CDR3aa: CASSPDRENTEAFF
abundance: once; j_gene: TRBJ2-1; d_gene: TRBD2; v_gene: TRBV19; CDR3nt: TGTGCCAGTAGGAAAAGGACTAGCGGGAGCTACAATGAGCAGTTCTTC; CDR3aa: CASRKRTSGSYNEQFF
abundance: -; j_gene: TRBJ1-1; d_gene: TRBD1; v_gene: TRBV15; CDR3nt: TGTGCCACCAGCAGAGATTTGATAGGGGACAGGGGTCTTCGGGGTGAAGCTTTCTTT; CDR3aa: CATSRDLIGDRGLRGEAFF
abundance: once; j_gene: TRBJ2-1; d_gene: -; v_gene: TRBV9; CDR3nt: TGTGCCAGCAGCGTAGCTGGGACACGATACAATGAGCAGTTCTTC; CDR3aa: CASSVAGTRYNEQFF
abundance: once; j_gene: TRBJ2-7; d_gene: TRBD2; v_gene: TRBV15; CDR3nt: TGTGCCACCAGCAGAGATGAGAGGGCTAGCGGGAGCGAGCAGTACTTC; CDR3aa: CATSRDERASGSEQYF
abundance: -; j_gene: TRBJ2-3; d_gene: TRBD1; v_gene: TRBV19; CDR3nt: TGTGCCAGTGAGGGACAGGGCACAGATACGCAGTATTTT; CDR3aa: CASEGQGTDTQYF
abundance: few; j_gene: TRBJ2-7; d_gene: TRBD1; v_gene: TRBV28; CDR3nt: TGTGCCAGCACCCCCCCTCCGGGACAGGGATTCTACGAGCAGTACTTC; CDR3aa: CASTPPPGQGFYEQYF
abundance: once; j_gene: TRBJ1-3; d_gene: -; v_gene: TRBV29-1; CDR3nt: TGCAGCGCCAAGACAGGTGGAAACACCATATATTTT; CDR3aa: CSAKTGGNTIYF
abundance: -; j_gene: TRBJ1-2; d_gene: -; v_gene: TRBV11-2; CDR3nt: TGTGCCAGCAGCCCCCGGGATTCTAACTATGGCTACACCTTC; CDR3aa: CASSPRDSNYGYTF
abundance: -; j_gene: TRBJ1-5; d_gene: -; v_gene: TRBV4-2; CDR3nt: TGTGCCAGCAGCCAACCATTGGGAGTGTATAGCAATCAGCCCCAGCATTTT; CDR3aa: CASSQPLGVYSNQPQHF
abundance: few; j_gene: TRBJ1-1; d_gene: -; v_gene: TRBV5-4; CDR3nt: TGTGCCAGCAGCTTGACCGTGACAGTGAACACTGAAGCTTTCTTT; CDR3aa: CASSLTVTVNTEAFF
abundance: -; j_gene: TRBJ2-6; d_gene: -; v_gene: TRBV19; CDR3nt: TGTGCCAGTAATTTCGGACAGACCAGGTCTGGGGCCAACGTCCTGACTTTC; CDR3aa: CASNFGQTRSGANVLTF
abundance: -; j_gene: TRBJ2-1; d_gene: -; v_gene: TRBV11-3; CDR3nt: TGTGCCAGCAGCTTAGGCAGAAGCTCCTACAATGAGCAGTTCTTC; CDR3aa: CASSLGRSSYNEQFF
abundance: -; j_gene: TRBJ1-5; d_gene: -; v_gene: TRBV6-1; CDR3nt: TGTGCCAGCATCGGAGCAGGGAGGAGTCAGCCCCAGCATTTT; CDR3aa: CASIGAGRSQPQHF
abundance: -; j_gene: TRBJ2-7; d_gene: TRBD1; v_gene: TRBV4-2; CDR3nt: TGTGCCAGCAGCCAAGGGACAGGGGCACCCTACGAGCAGTACTTC; CDR3aa: CASSQGTGAPYEQYF
abundance: -; j_gene: TRBJ2-7; d_gene: -; v_gene: TRBV6-1; CDR3nt: TGTGCCAGCAGTCCCAACTACGAGCAGTACTTC; CDR3aa: CASSPNYEQYF